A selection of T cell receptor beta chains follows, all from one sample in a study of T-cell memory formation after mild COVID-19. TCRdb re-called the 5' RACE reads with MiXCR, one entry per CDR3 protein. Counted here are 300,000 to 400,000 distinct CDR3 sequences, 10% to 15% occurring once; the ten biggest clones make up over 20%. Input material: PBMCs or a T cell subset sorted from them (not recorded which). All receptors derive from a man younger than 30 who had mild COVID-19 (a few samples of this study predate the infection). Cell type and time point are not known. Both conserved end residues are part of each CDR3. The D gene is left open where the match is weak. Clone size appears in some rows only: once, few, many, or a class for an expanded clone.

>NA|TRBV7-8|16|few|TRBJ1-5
TGTGCCAGCACACCCCGTCCGGACCCAGGCAATCAGCCCCAGCATTTT
CASTPRPDPGNQPQHF
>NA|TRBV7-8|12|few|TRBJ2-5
TGTGCCAGCAGCCCAAGGGTGGACAGACAGTACTTC
CASSPRVDRQYF
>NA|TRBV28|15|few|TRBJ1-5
TGTGCCAGCAGTTTTTATACCGGGAGGAATCAGCCCCAGCATTTT
CASSFYTGRNQPQHF
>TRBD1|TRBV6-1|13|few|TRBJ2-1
TGTGCCAGCACCACCGACAGGGCCGGTGAGCAGTTCTTC
CASTTDRAGEQFF
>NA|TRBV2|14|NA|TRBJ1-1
TGTGCCAGCAGCGACGCTGCGGGGACGGCTGAAGCTTTCTTT
CASSDAAGTAEAFF
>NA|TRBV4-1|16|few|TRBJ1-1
TGCGCCAGCAGCCAAGATTGGGCAGGCATGAACACTGAAGCTTTCTTT
CASSQDWAGMNTEAFF
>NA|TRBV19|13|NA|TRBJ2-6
TGTGCCGGGTCAAGCTCTGGGGCCAACGTCCTGACTTTC
CAGSSSGANVLTF
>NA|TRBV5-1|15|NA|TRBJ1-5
TGCGCCAGCAGCTTAAGAGGAGGGTTGGGTCAGCCCCAGCATTTT
CASSLRGGLGQPQHF
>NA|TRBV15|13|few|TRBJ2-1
TGTGCCACCAGCCTAATCATCGGTAGTGAGCAGTTCTTC
CATSLIIGSEQFF
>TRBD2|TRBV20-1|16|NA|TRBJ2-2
TGCAGTGCTAGTTCACGCCAGCGGGGGTTGAGCGGGGAGCTGTTTTTT
CSASSRQRGLSGELFF
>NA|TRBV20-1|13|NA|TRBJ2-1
TGCAGTGCTAGGGGGGATACATACAATGAGCAGTTCTTC
CSARGDTYNEQFF
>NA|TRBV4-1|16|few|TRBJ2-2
TGCGCCAGCAGCCGGTCGGTGGGGGAGAACACCGGGGAGCTGTTTTTT
CASSRSVGENTGELFF
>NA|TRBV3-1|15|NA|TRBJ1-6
TGTGCCAGCAGCCAAGGACTCCGTCCGGATTCACCCCTCCACTTT
CASSQGLRPDSPLHF
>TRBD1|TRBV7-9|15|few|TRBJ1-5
TGTGCCAGCAGCTTATCGACAGGGTGGGATCAGCCCCAGCATTTT
CASSLSTGWDQPQHF
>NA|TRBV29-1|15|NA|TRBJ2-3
TGCAGCGTTGACAGGCCGGGGGGCCTGACAGATACGCAGTATTTT
CSVDRPGGLTDTQYF
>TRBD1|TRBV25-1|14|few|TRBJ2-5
TGTGCCACCCACGTGACAGGGGACCAAGAGACCCAGTACTTC
CATHVTGDQETQYF
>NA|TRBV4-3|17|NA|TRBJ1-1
TGCGCCAGCAGCCAAGATGAACACGACTCCCGAGGGACTGAAGCTTTCTTT
CASSQDEHDSRGTEAFF
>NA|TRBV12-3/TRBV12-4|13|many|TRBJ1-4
TGTGCCAGCAGTCGCGGTGTAGAAACCCACCCGTTTTTT
CASSRGVETHPFF
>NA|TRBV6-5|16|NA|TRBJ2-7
TGTGCCAGCAGTTACTCGAGACTCACTCTTGGGTACGAGCAGTACTTC
CASSYSRLTLGYEQYF
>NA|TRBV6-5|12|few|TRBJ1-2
TGTGCCAGCAGGGACTCCCAGTCGGGCTACACCTTC
CASRDSQSGYTF
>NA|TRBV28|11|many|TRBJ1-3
TGTGCCAGCAGTTCTGGAAACACCATATATTTT
CASSSGNTIYF
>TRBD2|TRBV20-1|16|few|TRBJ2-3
TGCAGTGCTAGAGTATGGGCGGGGGGACCTGAAGATACGCAGTATTTT
CSARVWAGGPEDTQYF
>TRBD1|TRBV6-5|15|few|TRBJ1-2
TGTGCCAGCAGTCCAACCGGACAGGGGGGCTATGGCTACACCTTC
CASSPTGQGGYGYTF
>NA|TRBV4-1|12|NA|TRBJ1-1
TGCGCCAGCAGCCATGGGGGCGCTGAAGCTTTCTTT
CASSHGGAEAFF
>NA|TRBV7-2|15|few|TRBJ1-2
TGTGCCAGCAGCTTAGCGGGTGAGGAACACTATGGCTACACCTTC
CASSLAGEEHYGYTF
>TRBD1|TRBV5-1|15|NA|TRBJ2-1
TGCGCCAGCAGCGCGAGGACAGGGTCCTACAATGAGCAGTTCTTC
CASSARTGSYNEQFF
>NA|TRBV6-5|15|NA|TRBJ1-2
TGTGCCAGCAGTTATAGAGCCCCCTGGAATTCTGGCTACACCTTC
CASSYRAPWNSGYTF
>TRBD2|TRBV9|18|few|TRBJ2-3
TGTGCCAGCAGCGTACCAAGACGGACTAGCGGAGACACAGATACGCAGTATTTT
CASSVPRRTSGDTDTQYF
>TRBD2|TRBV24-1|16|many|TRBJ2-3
TGTGCCACCAGTGACACTCGGGGTAGCGGGGCAGATACGCAGTATTTT
CATSDTRGSGADTQYF
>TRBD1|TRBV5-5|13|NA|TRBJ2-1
TGTGCCAGCAGCTGGGACAGGGCTAGTGAGCAGTTCTTC
CASSWDRASEQFF
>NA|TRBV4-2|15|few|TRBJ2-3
TGTGCCAGCAGCCAGGCCTTTCGGGGGACAGATACGCAGTATTTT
CASSQAFRGTDTQYF
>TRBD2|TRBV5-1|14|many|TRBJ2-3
TGCGCCAGCAGCTTTGCGGGGGGGCCAGTTAAGCAGTATTTT
CASSFAGGPVKQYF
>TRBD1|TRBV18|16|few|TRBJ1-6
TGTGCCAGCTCACTGACACAGGGGGACTATAATTCACCCCTCCACTTT
CASSLTQGDYNSPLHF
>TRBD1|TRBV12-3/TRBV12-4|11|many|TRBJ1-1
TGTGCCAGCAGTTTAGGGACAGGAACTTTCTTT
CASSLGTGTFF
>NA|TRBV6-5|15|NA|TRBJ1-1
TGTGCCAGCAGTTATTCGCCCGGGGGAATAGGTGAAGCTTTCTTT
CASSYSPGGIGEAFF
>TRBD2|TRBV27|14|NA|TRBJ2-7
TGTGCCAGCAGTTTGACTAGCGGGGGGGCCGTGCAGTACTTC
CASSLTSGGAVQYF
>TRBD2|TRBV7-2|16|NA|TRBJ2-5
TGTGCCAGCAGAGAACAGATAGCGGGGTACCAAGAGACCCAGTACTTC
CASREQIAGYQETQYF
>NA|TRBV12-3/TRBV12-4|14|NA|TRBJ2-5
TGTGCCAGCACCCTCCGCGGGACCAAAGGGACCCAGTACTTC
CASTLRGTKGTQYF
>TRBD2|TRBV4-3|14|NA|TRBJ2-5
TGCGCCAGCAGCCAACTAGCGGGGGGAAAGACCCAGTACTTC
CASSQLAGGKTQYF
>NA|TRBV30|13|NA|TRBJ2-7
TGTGCCTGGAATAGGAACAGGAACTACGAGCAGTACTTC
CAWNRNRNYEQYF
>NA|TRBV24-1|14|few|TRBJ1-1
TGTGCCACCAGTGAGCGGGGAGGTAGCACTGAAGCTTTCTTT
CATSERGGSTEAFF
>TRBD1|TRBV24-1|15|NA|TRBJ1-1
TGTGCCACCAGGTCCCGGACAGGGGCGAACACTGAAGCTTTCTTT
CATRSRTGANTEAFF
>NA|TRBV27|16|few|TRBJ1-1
TGTGCCAGCAGTTTATGGGGGCAGACCATGAACACTGAAGCTTTCTTT
CASSLWGQTMNTEAFF
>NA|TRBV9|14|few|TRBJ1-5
TGTGCCAGCAGCCCCCGTGCAGACAATCAGCCCCAGCATTTT
CASSPRADNQPQHF
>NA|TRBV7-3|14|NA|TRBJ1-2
TGTGCCAGCAGCTTGCAGGCCGGAAACTATGGCTACACCTTC
CASSLQAGNYGYTF
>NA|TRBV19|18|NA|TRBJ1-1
TGTGCCACTGGGGAAAGGCATGAAATCCTCCACCTTAACACTGAAGCTTTCTTT
CATGERHEILHLNTEAFF
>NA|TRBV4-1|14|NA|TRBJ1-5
TGCGCCAGCAGCGCAAACAGGGATAATCAGCCCCAGCATTTT
CASSANRDNQPQHF
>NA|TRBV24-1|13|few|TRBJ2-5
TGTGCCACCAGCGAGACTCCAGGGGAGACCCAGTACTTC
CATSETPGETQYF
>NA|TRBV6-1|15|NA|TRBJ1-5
TGTGCCAGCAGTGAAAGGAGGGACGGCAATCAGCCCCAGCATTTT
CASSERRDGNQPQHF